This TCR beta chain was captured by sequencing in a study of shared clonotypes between healthy human individuals (dated by TCRdb to about 2020). About the study as a whole: The cohort included three men and a couple of women between 18 and 49 years of age. For each donor, CD4 naive and CD4 memory were each given three plates, CD8 naive was given two plates, and CD8 memory was given one plate. To estimate repertoire size and how much clonotypes are shared between individuals, the study performed deep sequencing of blood TCR repertoires from a handful of healthy adults. Different laboratories and diverse techniques were used to prepare libraries and sequence TCR repertoires, to increase sequencing depth and limit assay-specific biases. Leukapheresis yielded between about 0.8 and 8.9 billion PBMCs per donor. Study-wide conclusions, independent of this receptor: Because the study included only a small number of donors, the genetic and exposure-history diversity represented was limited. Even with the large sequencing depth, rarefaction of the sorted-subset datasets indicated that sequencing was incomplete. Sharing across several donors was observed for about 4.8% of naive CD4, about 3.2% of naive CD8, about 2.3% of memory CD4, and around 0.42% of memory CD8 clonotypes. Sampling was restricted to blood, and TCR repertoires in tissue are likely to differ from TCR repertoires in blood. Higher generation probabilities were observed for clonotypes shared by all four sorted-subset donors than for non-shared clonotypes. Pairwise subsampling led to the expectation that sequencing depth would affect the degree of clonotype sharing among donors. Naive subsets generally had larger estimated clonotype richness than memory subsets did.

Using the deep immunoSEQ assay, multiplex PCR amplified TCR CDR3 regions from genomic DNA. Genomic DNA extracted from each cell subset was distributed evenly over all wells of several immunoSEQ 96-well plates, and each plate served as one replicate. For sorted subsets, about 200 ng genomic DNA, equal to 30,000 to 35,000 T cell genomes, was loaded into each replicate PCR. Purified libraries were quantified with a Qubit 3.0 fluorometer, sized on a Bioanalyzer 2100, and re-quantified with the KAPA Library Quantification kit. Every immunoSEQ 96-well plate was sequenced on a dedicated single-read 150-cycle Illumina NextSeq 550 flow cell. Per the source publication's procedure: The immunoSEQ output contained only junctional sequences without quality scores, so filtering could not match that applied to full-length reads. Sequences were annotated with PyIR, a Python wrapper for IgBLAST v1.9, and V/J genes and CDR3 were assigned using IMGT germline references. Reads were filtered out if the reads had weak V/J assignments (E-value above 1e-6), no CDR3, stop codons, out-of-frame junctions, or ambiguous translated residues. V3J clonotypes were defined as sequences sharing an identical inferred V gene, J gene, and CDR3 amino acid sequence. To compute the percentage overlap between repertoires, the number of shared unique clonotypes was divided by the size of the smaller repertoire. Repertoire richness was assessed with RTK rarefaction, the Chao1 estimator, and Recon v2.1 estimates of unobserved clonotypes. OLGA was used to compute generation probabilities for all TCRbeta clonotypes that the gDNA method yielded from a few donors. This is the immuneACCESS table as TCRdb keeps it, with only in-frame sequences that have V and J called. A part of the clones is gone; compared with another copy, unresolved V genes explain less than half, and the rest is unexplained. That table is the source of V, J and clone size, and D and trimming were worked out from the DNA. The sample table holds some 2.3 million clones, of which approximately 95% were seen once. Of the sample, about 0.39% is held by the ten largest clones.

Comment on this clone: Its target antigen remains unknown. No much larger clone exists at a distance of one base, and base qualities are not known.

The donors were healthy, HIV-negative adults who had no recently reported acute infections or vaccinations. Every donor was a Caucasian adult residing in Nashville, Tennessee, USA. CD4+ T cells were enriched by magnetic negative selection, after which naive cells were positively selected on CD45RA and the negative fraction was taken as the memory subset. Blood was collected by leukapheresis, and PBMCs were isolated by Ficoll-Histopaque density gradient centrifugation and then cryopreserved in liquid nitrogen vapor phase. Analytical flow cytometry was used to check the purity and quantity of every magnetically sorted T cell population. Genomic DNA was isolated from each sorted fraction and quantified by UV absorbance on a Nanodrop 2000c. The sequence derives from a man aged 18 to 35 in good health. Some clones in this sample may be carry-over from other donors' samples. The sample consisted of naive CD4+ T cells from PBMCs. The cell subset or site label here, explained by the study, means: CD45RA+ positively selected.

The CDR3 sequence is CASSPNGQTYEQYF. The DNA sequence is given as TGTGCCAGCAGCCCTAACGGACAGACCTACGAGCAGTACTTC. This receptor chain uses TRBV7-2 and TRBJ2-7, and TRBD1 may be the D gene, going by 6 matching bases. The CDR3, from cysteine to phenylalanine, totals 14 residues. Only the CDR3 DNA is retained, 42 bases long and in frame from the first base. Taken from the germline V gene, the CDR1 and CDR2 loops are SGHTA and FQGNSA. V and J are truncated by 5 bases and 2 bases respectively, leaving an intervening sequence of 13 bases.